Listed here is a single T cell receptor beta chain. This entry comes from a study of T-cell reconstitution after alpha-beta-depleted transplantation in children. J was trimmed by 10 bases and V by 7 bases; bases with no gene match: 10. The V gene's germline CDR1 is LNHDA and CDR2 SQIVND (reference sequence). There are 14 residues in the CDR3. The TCRbeta library incorporated unique molecular identifiers. MiXCR, run by TCRdb on the PCR reads, gives a single entry per CDR3 protein. The table records 150,000 to 250,000 distinct CDR3 sequences, roughly 15% of them present only once. The J gene is TRBJ1-4, the V gene TRBV19; TRBD1 aligns across 9 bases. Sample: PBMCs from the stem cell graft donor, taken from the stem cell graft. This sequence was found in a human donor who donated a stem cell graft to a child with acute lymphoblastic leukemia. The CDR3 here is CASTPDRGTRKLFF. CDR3 nucleotide sequence: TGTGCCAGTACCCCGGACAGGGGTACTCGAAAACTGTTTTTT.